The 6 T cell receptor beta chains presented below share a single source sample, sequenced in a study of tumor T cells in aggressive B-cell lymphoma. Clones were read by immunoSEQ multiplex PCR, and TCRdb kept only the in-frame ones, dropping some. Altogether 9,000 to 13,000 clones are present, nearly 95% being singletons, with the ten largest covering roughly 3%. Sequencing was done on a sample of tumor tissue. The receptors stem from an adult with diffuse large B cell lymphoma.

CDR3 coding DNA: TGCGCCAGCAGCCAACCACGGGACAGGGAAAATGAAAAACTGTTTTTT. This gives the protein CASSQPRDRENEKLFF. The chain links TRBV4-1 to TRBJ1-4; the match to TRBD1 covers 9 bases. Germline V gene data show CDR1 as MGHRA and CDR2 as YSYEKL. V lost 2 bases, J lost 5 bases, and 6 bases stayed unmatched. The CDR3 runs to 16 residues.

This sequence joins TRBV20-1 and TRBJ2-5; no firm D call. Per the germline V gene, CDR1 is DFQATT and CDR2 is SNEGSKA (reference sequence). This CDR3 has 11 amino acids. Trimming removed 2 bases at V and 2 bases at J, with 3 bases between. The CDR3 reads CSARQQETQYF. CDR3 nucleotides: TGCAGTGCTAGACAGCAAGAGACCCAGTACTTC.

The chain has TRBV5-1 and TRBJ2-5, with 8 bases fitting TRBD1. Near its end, the DNA agrees better with TRBJ2-7, so the J call may be wrong. The CDR3 is made up of 13 amino acids. Germline V gene sequence: CDR1 SGHRS, CDR2 YFSETQ. The CDR3 protein is CASSHTGGYEQYF. The CDR3 nucleotides read TGCGCCAGCAGTCATACAGGGGGCTACGAGCAGTACTTC.

The gene calls are TRBV6-6 and TRBJ2-1; D ambiguous. The CDR3 has 11 residues. Per germline, CDR1 MNHNY and CDR2 SVGAGI (reference sequence). With 4 bases removed from V and 9 bases from J, the gap between germline ends came to 7 bases. The chain's CDR3 is CASSLVAEQFF. As DNA, the CDR3 is TGTGCCAGCAGTTTAGTTGCTGAGCAGTTCTTC.

The rearrangement joins TRBV7-9 to TRBJ1-3; possibly TRBD1 for D (5 bases). Trimming stripped 5 bases from V and 2 bases from J, with 10 bases between. Germline assignment: CDR1 SEHNR and CDR2 FQNEAQ (reference sequence). CDR3 length equals 14 residues. The CDR3 DNA reads as TGTGCCAGCAGCCCCGCGACAGCTGGAAACACCATATATTTT. It specifies CASSPATAGNTIYF. The full variable domain, in which reference TRBV7-9 and TRBJ1-3 provide the parts outside the CDR3, is DTGVSQNPRHKITKRGQNVTFRCDPISEHNRLYWYRQTLGQGPEFLTYFQNEAQLEKSRLLSDRFSAERPKGSFSTLEIQRTEQGDSAMYLCASSPATAGNTIYFGEGSWLTVV.

The rearrangement links TRBV19 to TRBJ1-2; D remains ambiguous. Per germline, CDR1 LNHDA and CDR2 SQIVND (reference sequence). V was clipped by 7 bases and J by 4 bases, with 16 bases between them. The CDR3 is 14 residues long. This chain's CDR3 is CASTRAVSLYGYTF. The CDR3 DNA reads as TGTGCCAGTACTCGAGCCGTTTCACTCTATGGCTACACCTTC. The full variable domain, completed using reference TRBV19 and TRBJ1-2, is DGGITQSPKYLFRKEGQNVTLSCEQNLNHDAMYWYRQDPGQGLRLIYYSQIVNDFQKGDIAEGYSVSREKKESFPLTVTSAQKNPTAFYLCASTRAVSLYGYTFGSGTRLTVV.